Sequencing of this T cell receptor beta chain was carried out in a study of OX40 agonist ivuxolimab in advanced cancers. The wider study: About 44% of patients had received prior checkpoint inhibitor therapy. Three patients had partial responses: one hepatocellular carcinoma, two cutaneous melanoma. General study findings and limits: In general, CD8+ T cells held more expanded clones than CD4+ did, on average.

V shed 3 bases and J shed 1 base, with 10 bases lying between them. The CDR3 has 14 amino acids. CDR1 and CDR2 from the germline V gene are SQVTM and ANQGSEA. For this clone: The antigen is unknown.

Only in-frame clones appear in the TCRdb table, and some are missing; sequencing was by immunoSEQ multiplex PCR. The table has roughly 83,000 clones, around 85% seen once. The source is an adult with an advanced solid tumor such as melanoma, head and neck, liver or kidney cancer. The sample was CD4+ or CD8+ T cells sorted from blood, taken in a trial of the OX40 agonist ivuxolimab. This sequence joins TRBV29-1 and TRBJ2-1; D remains unclear. Written as DNA, the CDR3 is TGCAGCGTTGACGGTCTAGGGTCCTACAATGAGCAGTTCTTC. Encoded protein: CSVDGLGSYNEQFF.